The sequence of this T cell receptor beta chain was determined in a study of response to subunit inactivated influenza vaccine. Study results and caveats: Authors proposed each seasonal influenza vaccination draws in few new T cells.

TCRdb recomputed calls from the RT-PCR reads with MiXCR, one row per CDR3 protein. The sample lists about 830,000 distinct CDR3 sequences; less than 20% were seen once. This CDR3 contains 15 residues. The germline V gene encodes CDR1 SGHRS and CDR2 YFSETQ. This clonotype was detected many times. Its antigen remains unknown. A junction boundary mismatches the germline segment, possibly from a read error. This chain joins TRBV5-1 and TRBJ2-7; D is undetermined. This receptor was taken from a man aged 50-59 years who received an inactivated influenza vaccine. This material consisted of PBMCs from blood, taken roughly 5 days after vaccination. The CDR3 protein is CASSLGQASSYEQYF. CDR3 in DNA: TGTGCCAGCAGCTTAGGTCAGGCAAGCTCCTACGAGCAGTACTTC.